Below are 4 T cell receptor beta chains sequenced from a single sample in a study of PD-1 blockade in classical Hodgkin lymphoma. Time point indicated: newly diagnosed, previously untreated cHL patient sample. Assay used: immunoSEQ multiplex PCR; TCRdb lists only in-frame clones, some missing. The sample lists tens of thousands of clones; approximately 93% were seen once. Sequencing was performed on peripheral blood mononuclear cells (PBMCs). The receptors originated from a human donor with classical Hodgkin lymphoma.

This sequence joins TRBV5-5 and TRBJ2-7, with TRBD2 as a possible D gene (7 bases). Germline assignment: CDR1 SGHKS and CDR2 YYEKEE (reference sequence). V gave up 0 bases and J gave up 5 bases, with 15 bases separating them. The CDR3 length is 15 residues. CDR3 DNA: TGTGCCAGCAGCTTGGACGGGGGGCTCCTCAACGAGCAGTACTTC. Its translation is CASSLDGGLLNEQYF.

The genes are TRBV15 and TRBJ2-1; D unclear. V dropped 2 bases and J dropped 9 bases, with 14 bases sitting between them. Germline assignment: CDR1 LNHNV and CDR2 YYDKDF (reference sequence). The CDR3 covers 14 residues. CDR3 nucleotides: TGTGCCACCAGCAGAACCCAGGACGGGTTTGAGCAGTTCTTC. It encodes CATSRTQDGFEQFF. The full variable domain, its missing parts supplied by reference TRBV15 and TRBJ2-1, is DAMVIQNPRYQVTQFGKPVTLSCSQTLNHNVMYWYQQKSSQAPKLLFHYYDKDFNNEADTPDNFQSRRPNTSFCFLDIRSPGLGDTAMYLCATSRTQDGFEQFFGPGTRLTVL.

This clone was counted once. V and J are TRBV7-7 and TRBJ1-3, with D perhaps matching TRBD1 (5 bases). Germline V CDR1 and CDR2: SSHAT, FNYEAQ (reference sequence). This CDR3 contains 19 residues. Trimming shortened V by 2 bases and J by 3 bases, and 23 bases separated the two germline ends. CDR3 coding DNA: TGTGCCAGCAGCTTAACAGCCCAGGGTCCCCTGCCGAGTGGAAACACCATATATTTT. It codes for CASSLTAQGPLPSGNTIYF.

The rearrangement joins TRBV5-6 to TRBJ2-3, with TRBD2 identical over 8 bases. Trimming at V came to 3 bases and at J to 1 base, leaving 4 bases not matched to a gene. The CDR3 is 15 residues long. Germline V gene data show CDR1 as SGHDT and CDR2 as YYEEEE. CDR3 in amino acids: CASSSPGLGTDTQYF. The DNA of the CDR3 is TGTGCCAGCAGCTCGCCGGGACTAGGCACAGATACGCAGTATTTT.